This T cell receptor beta chain was sequenced in a study of blood T cell repertoires in COVID-19. Study details: COVID-19 samples from acute and convalescent phases originated in the United States, Italy and Spain.

Original methodology: Reference gene primers were amplified, and this amplification served to estimate nucleated cell counts. Sequencing used immunoSEQ multiplex PCR; TCRdb keeps in-frame clones, though not all of them. V and J calls and clone size are as listed in that table; D and trimming were resolved from the DNA. The sample carries about 340,000 clones, about 92% recorded once. V was pared by 1 base and J by 1 base, with 7 bases between. This CDR3 is built from 14 residues. The germline gives CDR1 SGHAT, CDR2 FQNNGV. Sequenced sample: PBMCs or T cells enriched from blood (not recorded which). The clonotype originates from a woman aged 25-40 years who had recovered from COVID-19. The V call is TRBV11-2, the J call TRBJ2-5; D not certain. In nucleotides, the CDR3 is TGTGCCAGCAGCTTAGGTGGCGGCCAAGAGACCCAGTACTTC. Protein sequence: CASSLGGGQETQYF.